These T cell receptor beta chains were read from a single sample in a study of blood T cell repertoires in COVID-19. Sequencing used immunoSEQ multiplex PCR; TCRdb keeps in-frame clones, though not all of them. Here the sample spans some 130,000 clones, more than 75% being singletons. Sequencing input: peripheral blood. These receptors originate from an older man with acute or convalescent COVID-19. CDR3s include the opening cysteine and the closing phenylalanine or tryptophan. D genes are given only for firm matches. A clone size is listed for some rows: how often the clone was seen (once, few, many), or a class if it is expanded.

size,length,D,J,V,DNA,CDR3
-,15,-,TRBJ2-3,TRBV7-9,TGTGCCAGCAGCCCGGGGGTATCCTACACAGATACGCAGTATTTT,CASSPGVSYTDTQYF
-,14,-,TRBJ1-2,TRBV6-1,TGTGCCAGCAGTGAGACAGGCGTTAACTATGGCTACACCTTC,CASSETGVNYGYTF
-,12,-,TRBJ1-1,TRBV2,TGTGCCAGCAGTGTGGTGCGCCTTGAAGCTTTCTTT,CASSVVRLEAFF
-,13,-,TRBJ2-1,TRBV7-3,TGTGCCAGCAGCCCGAGCGTTCTCAATGAGCAGTTCTTC,CASSPSVLNEQFF
-,15,TRBD2,TRBJ2-3,TRBV20-1,TGCAGTGCTAGTATACTAGCGGGGGTTACAGATACGCAGTATTTT,CSASILAGVTDTQYF
-,12,-,TRBJ2-2,TRBV5-6,TGTGCCAGCAGCTTGGGGCCCGGGGAGCTGTTTTTT,CASSLGPGELFF
-,13,-,TRBJ1-1,TRBV2,TGTGCCAGCAGAGCCACAGGGAACACTGAAGCTTTCTTT,CASRATGNTEAFF
once,12,-,TRBJ1-5,TRBV24-1,TGTGCCACCACCGACGGGAATCAGCCCCAGCATTTT,CATTDGNQPQHF
-,12,-,TRBJ1-1,TRBV6-2/TRBV6-3,TGTGCCAGCAGTCCCAATAACAGAGAAGCTTTCTTT,CASSPNNREAFF
-,16,-,TRBJ2-1,TRBV7-9,TGTGCCAGCAGCGGAGCGGTGTATTTCTCCTACAATGAGCAGTTCTTC,CASSGAVYFSYNEQFF
-,17,TRBD2,TRBJ2-1,TRBV27,TGTGCCAGCAGTCTCAAGCCGGGACTAGCGGGGTCGCAGGAGCAGTTCTTC,CASSLKPGLAGSQEQFF
-,14,-,TRBJ2-3,TRBV19,TGTGCCAGTAGTATTGAGAGGGCCACAGATACGCAGTATTTT,CASSIERATDTQYF
-,14,-,TRBJ1-1,TRBV9,TGTGCCAGCAGCGTAGGGTTGGCGAACACTGAAGCTTTCTTT,CASSVGLANTEAFF
-,16,TRBD2,TRBJ2-3,TRBV6-4,TGTGCCAGCAGTGCCTCGTGGAGCGGGGGCTCAGATACGCAGTATTTT,CASSASWSGGSDTQYF
-,12,-,TRBJ1-5,TRBV6-2/TRBV6-3,TGTGCCAGCAGTACAGGATTCCAGCCCCAGCATTTT,CASSTGFQPQHF
once,15,TRBD1,TRBJ1-2,TRBV19,TGTGCCAGTACCCGGGGACAGGGGTACCTCTATGGCTACACCTTC,CASTRGQGYLYGYTF
-,14,-,TRBJ2-2,TRBV5-1,TGCGCCAGCAGCTTGGGAGGGTTTGCCGGGGAGCTGTTTTTT,CASSLGGFAGELFF
-,14,TRBD1,TRBJ1-2,TRBV9,TGTGCCAGCAGCGTAGCCTTAAGGGGGCATGGCTACACCTTC,CASSVALRGHGYTF